This T cell receptor beta chain was obtained from a study of blood T cell repertoires in COVID-19. Background on the study: The study drew acute and convalescent COVID-19 samples from the United States, Italy and Spain. Nucleic acid was either cDNA or gDNA, and it came from T cells, B-cell-depleted T cells, or PBMCs.

As processed by the authors: Estimated nucleated cell counts came from reference gene primer amplification. TCRdb keeps only in-frame clones here, not all; method: immunoSEQ multiplex PCR. V and J calls and clone size come straight from that table; D and trimming were deduced from the DNA. The sample carries about 290,000 clones, about nine tenths recorded once. The specimen sequenced was peripheral blood. This receptor was taken from a woman aged 30 to 39 with active or convalescent COVID-19.

The CDR3 sequence is CASSKENATAAKNTEAFF. CDR3 DNA sequence: TGTGCCAGCAGCAAAGAAAACGCCACGGCGGCTAAAAACACTGAAGCTTTCTTT. J is TRBJ1-1 and V is TRBV21-1. TRBV21-1 is shown as a pseudogene. The length of the CDR3 is 18 residues.